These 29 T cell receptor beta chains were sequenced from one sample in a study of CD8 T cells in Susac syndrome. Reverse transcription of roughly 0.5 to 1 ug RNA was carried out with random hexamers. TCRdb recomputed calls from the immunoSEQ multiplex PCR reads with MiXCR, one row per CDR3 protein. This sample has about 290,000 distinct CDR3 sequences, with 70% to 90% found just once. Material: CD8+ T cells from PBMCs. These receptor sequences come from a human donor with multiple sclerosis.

The CDR3 protein is CSAGPRTSGIREQYF. Here the CDR3 DNA reads TGCAGTGCTGGACCTCGGACTAGCGGGATCCGAGAGCAGTACTTC. The chain carries TRBV20-1 and TRBJ2-7; 12 bases align to TRBD2. Germline V lookup: CDR1 DFQATT, CDR2 SNEGSKA (reference sequence). With V trimmed by 5 bases and J by 7 bases, 12 bases remained unmatched. This CDR3 comprises 15 residues.

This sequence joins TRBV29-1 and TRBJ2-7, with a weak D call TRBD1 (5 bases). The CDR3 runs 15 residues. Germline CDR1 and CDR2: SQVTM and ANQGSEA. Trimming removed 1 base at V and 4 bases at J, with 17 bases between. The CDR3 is CSVEGDSLNPYEQYF. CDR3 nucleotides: TGCAGCGTTGAAGGTGACAGCCTCAACCCGTACGAGCAGTACTTC.

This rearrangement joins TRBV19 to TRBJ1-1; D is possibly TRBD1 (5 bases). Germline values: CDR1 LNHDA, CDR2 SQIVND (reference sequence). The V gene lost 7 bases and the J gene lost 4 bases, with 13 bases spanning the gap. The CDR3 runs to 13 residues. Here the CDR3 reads CASNKGWATEAFF. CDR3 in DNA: TGTGCCAGTAACAAGGGGTGGGCCACTGAAGCTTTCTTT.

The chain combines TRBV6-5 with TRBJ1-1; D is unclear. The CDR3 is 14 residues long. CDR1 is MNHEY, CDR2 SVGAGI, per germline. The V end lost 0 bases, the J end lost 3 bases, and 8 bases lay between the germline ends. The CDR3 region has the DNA TGTGCCAGCAGTTACTCGACCGGGTACACTGAAGCTTTCTTT. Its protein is CASSYSTGYTEAFF.

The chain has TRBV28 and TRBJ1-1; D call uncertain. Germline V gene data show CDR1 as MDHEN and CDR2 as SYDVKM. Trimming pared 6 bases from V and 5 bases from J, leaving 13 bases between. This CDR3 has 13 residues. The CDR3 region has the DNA TGTGCCAGCAGCCGGGTGAGGTGGACTGAAGCTTTCTTT. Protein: CASSRVRWTEAFF.

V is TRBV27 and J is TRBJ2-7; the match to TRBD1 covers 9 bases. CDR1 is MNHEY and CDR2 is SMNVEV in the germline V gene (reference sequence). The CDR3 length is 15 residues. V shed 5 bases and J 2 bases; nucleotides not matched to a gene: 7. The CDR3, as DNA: TGTGCCAGCAGTCAGCCGGGACAGGGAACCTACGAGCAGTACTTC. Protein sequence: CASSQPGQGTYEQYF.

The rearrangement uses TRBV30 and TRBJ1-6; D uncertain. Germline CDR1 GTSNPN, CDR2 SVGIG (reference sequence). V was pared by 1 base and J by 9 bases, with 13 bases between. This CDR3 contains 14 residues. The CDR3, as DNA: TGTGCCTGGAGTGCCGGGATCTTGGGTTCACCCCTCCACTTT. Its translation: CAWSAGILGSPLHF.

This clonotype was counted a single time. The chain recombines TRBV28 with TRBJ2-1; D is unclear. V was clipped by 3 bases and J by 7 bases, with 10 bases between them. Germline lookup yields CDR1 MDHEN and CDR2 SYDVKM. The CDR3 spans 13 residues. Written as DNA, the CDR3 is TGTGCCAGCAGTTTCCCCTGGATGAATGAGCAGTTCTTC. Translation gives CASSFPWMNEQFF.

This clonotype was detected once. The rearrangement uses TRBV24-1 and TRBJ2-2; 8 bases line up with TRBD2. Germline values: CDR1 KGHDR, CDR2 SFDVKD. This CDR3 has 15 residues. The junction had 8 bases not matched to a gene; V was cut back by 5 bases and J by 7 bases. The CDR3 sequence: CATSGTSFMVGELFF. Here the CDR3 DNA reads TGTGCCACCAGTGGGACTAGCTTTATGGTCGGGGAGCTGTTTTTT.

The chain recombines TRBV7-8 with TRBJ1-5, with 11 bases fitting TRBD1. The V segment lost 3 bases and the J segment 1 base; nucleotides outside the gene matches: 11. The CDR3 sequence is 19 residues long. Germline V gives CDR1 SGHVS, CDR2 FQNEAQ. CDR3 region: CASSLTRTGGWGSNQPQHF. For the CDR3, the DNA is TGTGCCAGCAGCTTGACCCGGACAGGGGGCTGGGGGAGCAATCAGCCCCAGCATTTT.

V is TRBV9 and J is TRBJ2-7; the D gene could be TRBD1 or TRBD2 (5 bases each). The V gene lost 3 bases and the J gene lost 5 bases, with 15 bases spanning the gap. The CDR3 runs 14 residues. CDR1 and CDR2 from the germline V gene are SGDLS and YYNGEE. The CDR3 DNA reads TGTGCCAGCAGCGCCGGGGACGAGCGACACGAGCAGTACTTC. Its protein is CASSAGDERHEQYF.

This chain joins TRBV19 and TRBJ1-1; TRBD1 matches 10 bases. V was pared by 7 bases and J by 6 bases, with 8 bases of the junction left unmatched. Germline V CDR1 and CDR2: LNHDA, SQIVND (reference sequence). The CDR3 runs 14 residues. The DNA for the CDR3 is TGTGCCAGTATAGACAGGGGGCAGGTATCTGAAGCTTTCTTT. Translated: CASIDRGQVSEAFF.

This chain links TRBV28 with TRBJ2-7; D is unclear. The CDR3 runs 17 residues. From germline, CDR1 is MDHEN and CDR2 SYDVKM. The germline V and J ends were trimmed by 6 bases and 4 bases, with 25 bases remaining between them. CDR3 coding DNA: TGTGCCAGCAGCCCCCCTCCCGGCACTCAAGAGGCTTACGAGCAGTACTTC. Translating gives CASSPPPGTQEAYEQYF.

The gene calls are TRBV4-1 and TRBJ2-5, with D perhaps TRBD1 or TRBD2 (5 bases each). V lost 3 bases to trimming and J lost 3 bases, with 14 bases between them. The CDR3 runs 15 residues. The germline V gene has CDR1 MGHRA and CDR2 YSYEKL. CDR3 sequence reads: CASSHVPGPKETQYF. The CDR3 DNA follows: TGCGCCAGCAGCCACGTTCCGGGGCCGAAAGAGACCCAGTACTTC.

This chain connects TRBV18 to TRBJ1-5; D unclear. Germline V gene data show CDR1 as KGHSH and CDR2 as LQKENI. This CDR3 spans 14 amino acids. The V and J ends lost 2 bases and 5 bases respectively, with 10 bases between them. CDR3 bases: TGTGCCAGCTCACCAGTTTCTGGGGATCAGCCCCAGCATTTT. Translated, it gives CASSPVSGDQPQHF.

CDR3 sequence reads: CASSPLGTSGSSYNEQFF. CDR3 DNA: TGTGCCAGCAGTCCACTAGGGACTAGCGGGAGTTCCTACAATGAGCAGTTCTTC. The chain uses TRBV6-1 and TRBJ2-1; 14 bases match TRBD2. Germline assignment: CDR1 MNHNS and CDR2 SASEGT. The CDR3 runs to 18 residues. The junction had 7 bases not matched to a gene; V was cut back by 5 bases and J by 1 base.

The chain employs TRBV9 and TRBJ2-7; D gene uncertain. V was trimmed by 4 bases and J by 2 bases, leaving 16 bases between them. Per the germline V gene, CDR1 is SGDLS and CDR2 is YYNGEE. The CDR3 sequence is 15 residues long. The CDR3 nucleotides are TGTGCCAGCAGCCTCGCTTCGAATGGGCCCTACGAGCAGTACTTC. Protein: CASSLASNGPYEQYF.

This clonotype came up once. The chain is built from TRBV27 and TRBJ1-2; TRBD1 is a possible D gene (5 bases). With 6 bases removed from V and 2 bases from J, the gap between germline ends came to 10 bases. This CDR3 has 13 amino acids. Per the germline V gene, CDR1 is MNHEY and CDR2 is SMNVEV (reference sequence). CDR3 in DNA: TGTGCCAGCAGGGAGGGACGGAACTATGGCTACACCTTC. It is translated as CASREGRNYGYTF.

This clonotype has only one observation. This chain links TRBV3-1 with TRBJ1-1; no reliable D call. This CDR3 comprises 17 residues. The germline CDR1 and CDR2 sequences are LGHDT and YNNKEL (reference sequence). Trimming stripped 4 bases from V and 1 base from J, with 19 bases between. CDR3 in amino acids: CASSPPKATAKNTEAFF. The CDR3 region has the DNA TGTGCCAGCAGCCCCCCGAAGGCTACAGCCAAGAACACTGAAGCTTTCTTT.

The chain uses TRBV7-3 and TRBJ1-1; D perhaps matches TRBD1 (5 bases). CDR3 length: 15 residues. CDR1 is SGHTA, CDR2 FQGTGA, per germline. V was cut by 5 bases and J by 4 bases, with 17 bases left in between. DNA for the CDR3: TGTGCCAGCAGCAACCCGGGCAGGGTGTTCACTGAAGCTTTCTTT. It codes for CASSNPGRVFTEAFF.

CDR3 DNA: TGCAGTGCTAGAATTTTGGGTCTCACCGGGACTAGCGGGAGGACGTCCTACAATGAGCAGTTCTTC. Protein sequence: CSARILGLTGTSGRTSYNEQFF. The J gene is TRBJ2-1, the V gene TRBV20-1, with 15 bases lining up with TRBD2. Germline V gene sequence: CDR1 DFQATT, CDR2 SNEGSKA (reference sequence). This CDR3 comprises 22 residues. Trimming took 2 bases from V and 1 from J; bases not matched to a gene: 18.

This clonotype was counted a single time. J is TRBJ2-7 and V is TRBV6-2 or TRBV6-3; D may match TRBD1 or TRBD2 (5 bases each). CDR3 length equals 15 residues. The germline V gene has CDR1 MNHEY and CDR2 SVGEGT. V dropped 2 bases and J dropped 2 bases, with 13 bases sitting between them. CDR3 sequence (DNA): TGTGCCAGCAGTTACCGAAACCGGGGCCCCTACGAGCAGTACTTC. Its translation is CASSYRNRGPYEQYF.

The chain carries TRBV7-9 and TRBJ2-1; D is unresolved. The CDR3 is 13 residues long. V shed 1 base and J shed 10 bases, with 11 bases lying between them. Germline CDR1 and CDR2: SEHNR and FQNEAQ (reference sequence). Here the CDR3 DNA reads TGTGCCAGCAGCTTAGTCGGTCAGTCGGAGCAGTTCTTC. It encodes CASSLVGQSEQFF.

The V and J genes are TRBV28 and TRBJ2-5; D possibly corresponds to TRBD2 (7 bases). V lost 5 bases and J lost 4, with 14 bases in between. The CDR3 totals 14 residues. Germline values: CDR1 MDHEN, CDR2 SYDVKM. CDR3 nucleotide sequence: TGTGCCAGCAGTCTAGGGGGGGGAACAGAGACCCAGTACTTC. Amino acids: CASSLGGGTETQYF.

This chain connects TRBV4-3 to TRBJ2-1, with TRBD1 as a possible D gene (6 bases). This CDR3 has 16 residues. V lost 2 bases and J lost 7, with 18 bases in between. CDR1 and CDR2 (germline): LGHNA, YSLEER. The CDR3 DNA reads TGCGCCAGCAGCCAAAGAGTCCAGGGGAATCTGAATGAGCAGTTCTTC. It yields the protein CASSQRVQGNLNEQFF.

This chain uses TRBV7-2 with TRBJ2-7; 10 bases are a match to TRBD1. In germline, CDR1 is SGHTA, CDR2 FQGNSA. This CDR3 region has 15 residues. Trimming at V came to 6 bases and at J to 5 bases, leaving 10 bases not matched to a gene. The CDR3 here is CASRLMDRGSDEQYF. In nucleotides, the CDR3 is TGTGCCAGCAGATTAATGGACAGGGGGTCCGACGAGCAGTACTTC.

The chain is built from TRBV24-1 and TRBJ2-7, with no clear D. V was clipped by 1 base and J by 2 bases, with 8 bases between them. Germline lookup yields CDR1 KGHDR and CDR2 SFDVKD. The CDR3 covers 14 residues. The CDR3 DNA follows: TGTGCCACCAGTGATTTTAAGCCACCCTACGAGCAGTACTTC. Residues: CATSDFKPPYEQYF.

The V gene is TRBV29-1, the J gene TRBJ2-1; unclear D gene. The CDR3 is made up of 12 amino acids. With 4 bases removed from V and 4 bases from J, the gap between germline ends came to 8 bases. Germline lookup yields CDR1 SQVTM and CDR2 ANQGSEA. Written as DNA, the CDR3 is TGCAGCGTTGTAGGCAGATACAATGAGCAGTTCTTC. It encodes CSVVGRYNEQFF.

Here the CDR3 reads CASSLASRQPTYNEQFF. CDR3 coding DNA: TGTGCCAGCAGCTTGGCGTCTAGGCAACCCACCTACAATGAGCAGTTCTTC. The rearrangement uses TRBV5-8 and TRBJ2-1; no definite D call. The CDR3 is 17 residues long. Germline assignment: CDR1 SGHTS and CDR2 YDEGEE. Trimming took off 0 bases at V and 2 bases at J, with 15 bases between the two ends.